This TCR beta chain was observed in a study of glioma-infiltrating T cells. Findings of the study overall: Very few CDR3 sequences were shared between tissue and blood. Gliomas, especially low-grade, showed above-expected tissue-blood divergence; non-neoplastic patients showed below.

Using RNA template, CDR3s of TCR alpha and beta were amplified with iRepertoire arm-PCR. One-step reverse transcription and amplification started from around 100-400 ng of tissue mRNA or PBMC total RNA. TCRdb independently ran MiXCR on the multiplex PCR reads; one entry per CDR3 protein. The top ten clones hold less than 55% of a sample with about 99,000 distinct CDR3 sequences, about 30% of them seen once. Germline values: CDR1 SGHTA, CDR2 FQGNSA. V trimming: 1 base; J trimming: 9 bases; junction bases outside the gene matches: 7. The CDR3 extends over 15 amino acids. This clonotype appeared many times. Its cognate antigen is unknown.

The source material was glioma tissue, nonneoplastic brain tissue, or PBMCs (not recorded which). V is TRBV7-2 and J is TRBJ2-5; 11 nucleotides match TRBD2. The sequence came from a human donor with low-grade glioma or glioblastoma, undergoing nonglioma brain surgery, or in good health (not recorded which). CDR3 protein: CASSLVAGGQSAQYF. DNA of the CDR3: TGTGCCAGCAGCTTAGTAGCGGGGGGGCAGTCGGCCCAGTACTTC.